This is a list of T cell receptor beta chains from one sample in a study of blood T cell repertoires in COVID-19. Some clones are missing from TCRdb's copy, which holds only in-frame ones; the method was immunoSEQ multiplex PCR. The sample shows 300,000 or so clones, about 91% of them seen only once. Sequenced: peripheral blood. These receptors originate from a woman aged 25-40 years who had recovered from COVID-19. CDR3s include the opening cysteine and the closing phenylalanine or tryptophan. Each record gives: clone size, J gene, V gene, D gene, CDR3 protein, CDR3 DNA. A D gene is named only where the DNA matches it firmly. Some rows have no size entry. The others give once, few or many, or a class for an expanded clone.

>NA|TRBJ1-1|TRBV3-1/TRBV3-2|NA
CASSQVGFWGLNTEAFF
TGTGCCAGCAGCCAAGTAGGGTTTTGGGGGCTGAACACTGAAGCTTTCTTT
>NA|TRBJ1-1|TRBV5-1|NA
CASSLNQVNTEAFF
TGCGCCAGCAGCTTGAATCAGGTGAACACTGAAGCTTTCTTT
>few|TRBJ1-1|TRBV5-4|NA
CASSRTQINTEAFF
TGTGCCAGCAGCCGGACACAGATTAACACTGAAGCTTTCTTT
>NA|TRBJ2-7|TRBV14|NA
CASSQVTWSDLNPYEQYF
TGTGCCAGCAGCCAAGTAACCTGGTCAGATTTGAATCCCTACGAGCAGTACTTC
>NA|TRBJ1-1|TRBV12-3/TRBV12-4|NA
CASSLISMTEAFF
TGTGCCAGCAGTTTAATTTCAATGACTGAAGCTTTCTTT
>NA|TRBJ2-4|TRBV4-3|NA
CASSQDSGSGAKNIQYF
TGCGCCAGCAGCCAAGATTCCGGGAGCGGAGCCAAAAACATTCAGTACTTC
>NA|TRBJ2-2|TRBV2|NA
CASSRGTGELFF
TGTGCCAGCAGTAGAGGGACCGGGGAGCTGTTTTTT
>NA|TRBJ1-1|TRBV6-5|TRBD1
CASSIQGSAEAFF
TGTGCCAGCAGTATACAGGGGAGCGCTGAAGCTTTCTTT
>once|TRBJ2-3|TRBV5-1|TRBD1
CASSLFGTGLTDTQYF
TGCGCCAGCAGCTTGTTCGGGACAGGGCTCACAGATACGCAGTATTTT
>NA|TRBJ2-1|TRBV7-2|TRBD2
CASSQAELASDEQFF
TGTGCCAGCAGCCAAGCGGAACTAGCGTCCGATGAGCAGTTCTTC
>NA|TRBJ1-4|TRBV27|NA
CASGPEGEEKLFF
TGTGCCAGCGGTCCCGAAGGAGAAGAAAAACTGTTTTTT
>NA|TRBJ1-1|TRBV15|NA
CATTLDRVNTEAFF
TGTGCCACCACCCTGGACAGAGTGAACACTGAAGCTTTCTTT
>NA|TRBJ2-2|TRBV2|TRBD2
CASRLAGGNGELFF
TGTGCCAGCAGACTAGCGGGGGGGAACGGGGAGCTGTTTTTT
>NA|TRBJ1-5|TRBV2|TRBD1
CASSVRTGGWNQPQHF
TGTGCCAGCAGTGTCCGGACAGGGGGTTGGAATCAGCCCCAGCATTTT
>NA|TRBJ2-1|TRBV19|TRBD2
CASSSGGGPRDEQFF
TGTGCCAGTAGTAGCGGGGGGGGCCCTCGGGATGAGCAGTTCTTC
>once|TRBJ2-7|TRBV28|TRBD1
CASSRGTGRREQYF
TGTGCCAGCAGTCGTGGGACAGGGAGGCGCGAGCAGTACTTC
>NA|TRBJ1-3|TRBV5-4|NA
CASSYGQFNTIYF
TGTGCCAGCAGCTACGGACAGTTCAACACCATATATTTT
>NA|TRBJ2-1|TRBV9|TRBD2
CASSVSGGAGNEQFF
TGTGCCAGCAGCGTTAGCGGGGGGGCCGGGAATGAGCAGTTCTTC